This T cell receptor beta chain stems from a study of blood T cell repertoires in COVID-19. Study-wide context: Acute-phase and convalescent COVID-19 samples originated in the United States, Italy and Spain. T cells, B-cell-depleted T cells, or PBMCs provided the cDNA or gDNA that served as material.

Source study methods: Counts of nucleated cells, estimated from reference gene primer amplification, were obtained. TCRdb's table, derived via immunoSEQ multiplex PCR, lists solely in-frame clones and lacks some. V, J and clone size are taken as reported in that table, and D and trimming were inferred from the DNA itself. This sample has 250,000 to 300,000 clones, with around 87% found just once. Germline assignment: CDR1 SGHDN and CDR2 FVKESK. There are 15 residues in the CDR3. With 4 bases removed from V and 0 bases from J, the gap between germline ends came to 12 bases. The sample comprised peripheral blood. The rearrangement joins TRBV14 to TRBJ1-1; D is ambiguous. The receptor was derived from a woman in her 50s who had recovered from COVID-19. The CDR3 here is CASSRDIYMNTEAFF. The CDR3 bases are TGTGCCAGCAGCCGAGACATATACATGAACACTGAAGCTTTCTTT.